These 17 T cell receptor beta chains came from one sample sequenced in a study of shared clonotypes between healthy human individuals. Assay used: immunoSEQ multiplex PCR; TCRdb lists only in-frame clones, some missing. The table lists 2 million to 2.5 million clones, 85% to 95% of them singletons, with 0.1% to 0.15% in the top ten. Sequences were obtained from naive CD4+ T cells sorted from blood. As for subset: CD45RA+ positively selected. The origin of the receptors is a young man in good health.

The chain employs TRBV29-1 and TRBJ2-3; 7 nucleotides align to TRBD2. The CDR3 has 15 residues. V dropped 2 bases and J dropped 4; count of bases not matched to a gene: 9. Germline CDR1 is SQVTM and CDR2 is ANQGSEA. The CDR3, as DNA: TGCAGCGTTGAATTTCTGACGGGAGGAGCAGATACGCAGTATTTT. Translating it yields CSVEFLTGGADTQYF.

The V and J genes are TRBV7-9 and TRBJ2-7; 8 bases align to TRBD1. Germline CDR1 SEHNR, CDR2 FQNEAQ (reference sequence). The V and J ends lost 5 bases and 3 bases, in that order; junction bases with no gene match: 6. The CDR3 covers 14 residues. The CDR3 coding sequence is TGTGCCAGCAGCCCAGGGGGACAGGTCTACGAGCAGTACTTC. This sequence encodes CASSPGGQVYEQYF.

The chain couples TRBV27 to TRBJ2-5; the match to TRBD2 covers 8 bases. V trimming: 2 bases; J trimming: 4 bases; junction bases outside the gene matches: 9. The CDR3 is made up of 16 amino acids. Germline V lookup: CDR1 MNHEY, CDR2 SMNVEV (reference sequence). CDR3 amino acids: CASSLRTSSRRETQYF. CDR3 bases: TGTGCCAGCAGTTTAAGGACTAGCTCAAGACGAGAGACCCAGTACTTC.

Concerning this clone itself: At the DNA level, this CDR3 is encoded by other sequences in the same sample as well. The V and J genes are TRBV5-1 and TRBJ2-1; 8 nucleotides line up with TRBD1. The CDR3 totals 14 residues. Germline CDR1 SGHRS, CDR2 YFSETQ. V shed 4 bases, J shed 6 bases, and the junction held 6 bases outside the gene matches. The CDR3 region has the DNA TGCGCCAGCAGCCCCGGACAGGGTGGCAATGAGCAGTTCTTC. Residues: CASSPGQGGNEQFF.

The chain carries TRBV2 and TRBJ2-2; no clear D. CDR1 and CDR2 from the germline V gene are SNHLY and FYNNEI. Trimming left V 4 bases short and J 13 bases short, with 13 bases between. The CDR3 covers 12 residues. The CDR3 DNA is TGTGCCAGCAGTGTGGACCTGGGAAGGCTGTTTTTT. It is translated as CASSVDLGRLFF.

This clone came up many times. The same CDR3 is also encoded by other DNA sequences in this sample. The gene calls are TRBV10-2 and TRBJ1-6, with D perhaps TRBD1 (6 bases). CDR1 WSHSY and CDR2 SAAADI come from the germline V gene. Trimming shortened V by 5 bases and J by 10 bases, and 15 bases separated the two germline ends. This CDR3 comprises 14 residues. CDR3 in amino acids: CASSRGGEVSPLHF. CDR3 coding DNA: TGCGCCAGCAGTAGAGGGGGGGAGGTATCACCCCTCCACTTT.

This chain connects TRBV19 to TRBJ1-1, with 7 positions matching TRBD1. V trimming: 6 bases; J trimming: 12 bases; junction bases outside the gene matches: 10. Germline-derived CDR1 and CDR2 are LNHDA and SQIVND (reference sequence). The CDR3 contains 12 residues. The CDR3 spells CASSSTGRETFF. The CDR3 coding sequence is TGTGCCAGTAGCTCGACAGGGAGGGAGACTTTCTTT.

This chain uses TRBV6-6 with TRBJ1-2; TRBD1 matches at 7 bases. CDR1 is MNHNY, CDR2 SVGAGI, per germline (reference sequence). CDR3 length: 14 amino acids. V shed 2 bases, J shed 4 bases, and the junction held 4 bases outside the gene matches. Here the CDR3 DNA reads TGTGCCAGCAGTTACGCCCGGGACAGCTATGGCTACACCTTC. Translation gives CASSYARDSYGYTF.

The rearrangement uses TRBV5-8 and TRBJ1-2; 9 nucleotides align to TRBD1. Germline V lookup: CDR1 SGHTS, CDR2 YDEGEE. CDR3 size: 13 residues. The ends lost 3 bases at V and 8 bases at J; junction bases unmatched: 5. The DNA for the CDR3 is TGTGCCAGCAGCTGGGACAGGGTTCAAGGCTACACCTTC. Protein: CASSWDRVQGYTF.

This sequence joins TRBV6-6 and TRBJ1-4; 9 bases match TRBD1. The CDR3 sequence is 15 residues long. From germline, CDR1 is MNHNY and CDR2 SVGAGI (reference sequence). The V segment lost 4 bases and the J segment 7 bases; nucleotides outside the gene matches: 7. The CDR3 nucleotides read TGTGCCAGCAGTTTAACCGGGACAGGGCGTGAAAAACTGTTTTTT. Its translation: CASSLTGTGREKLFF.

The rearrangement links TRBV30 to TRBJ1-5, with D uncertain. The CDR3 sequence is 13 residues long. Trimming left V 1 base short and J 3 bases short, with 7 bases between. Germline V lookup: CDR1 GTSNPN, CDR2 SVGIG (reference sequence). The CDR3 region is CAWSETYNQPQHF. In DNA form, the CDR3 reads TGTGCCTGGAGTGAGACGTACAATCAGCCCCAGCATTTT. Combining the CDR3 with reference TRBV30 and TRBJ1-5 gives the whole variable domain SQTIHQWPATLVQPVGSPLSLECTVEGTSNPNLYWYRQAAGRGLQLLFYSVGIGQISSEVPQNLSASRPQDRQFILSSKKLLLSDSGFYLCAWSETYNQPQHFGDGTRLSIL.

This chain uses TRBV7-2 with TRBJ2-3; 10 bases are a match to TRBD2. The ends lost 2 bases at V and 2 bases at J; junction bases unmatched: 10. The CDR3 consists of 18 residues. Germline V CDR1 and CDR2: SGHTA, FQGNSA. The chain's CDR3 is CASSLLPGAGGPTDTQYF. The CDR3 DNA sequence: TGTGCCAGCAGCTTACTGCCTGGAGCGGGAGGGCCCACAGATACGCAGTATTTT.

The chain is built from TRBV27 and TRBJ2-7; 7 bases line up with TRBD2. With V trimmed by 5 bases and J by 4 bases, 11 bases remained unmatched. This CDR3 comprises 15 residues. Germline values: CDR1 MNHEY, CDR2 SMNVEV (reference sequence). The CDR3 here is CASSREGKGPYEQYF. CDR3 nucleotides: TGTGCCAGCAGTAGGGAGGGAAAAGGCCCGTACGAGCAGTACTTC.

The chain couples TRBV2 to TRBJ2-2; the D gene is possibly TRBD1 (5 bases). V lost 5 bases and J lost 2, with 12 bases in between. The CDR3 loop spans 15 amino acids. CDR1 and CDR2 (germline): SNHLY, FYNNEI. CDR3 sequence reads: CASSRSRVNTGELFF. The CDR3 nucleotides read TGTGCCAGCAGTCGTAGCAGGGTTAACACCGGGGAGCTGTTTTTT.

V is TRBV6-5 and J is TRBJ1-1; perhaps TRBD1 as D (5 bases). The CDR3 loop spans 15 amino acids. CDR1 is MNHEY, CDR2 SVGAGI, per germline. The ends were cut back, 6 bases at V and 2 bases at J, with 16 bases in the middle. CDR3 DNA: TGTGCCAGCAGACAGACCGGGACGGGAAACACTGAAGCTTTCTTT. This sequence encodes CASRQTGTGNTEAFF.

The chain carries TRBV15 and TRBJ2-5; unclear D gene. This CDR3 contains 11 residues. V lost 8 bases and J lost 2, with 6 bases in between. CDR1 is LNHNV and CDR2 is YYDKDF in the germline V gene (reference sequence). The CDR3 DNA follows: TGTGCCACCGGGGTACAAGAGACCCAGTACTTC. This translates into CATGVQETQYF.

For the CDR3, the DNA is TGCAGCGTTGAAGAGGGGTACACAGGGGGCGAGCAGTACTTC. Protein sequence: CSVEEGYTGGEQYF. The chain joins TRBV29-1 to TRBJ2-7; 8 bases are shared with TRBD1. The germline V gene encodes CDR1 SQVTM and CDR2 ANQGSEA. The CDR3 extends over 14 amino acids. With V trimmed by 0 bases and J by 6 bases, 7 bases remained unmatched.